This T cell receptor (beta chain) was sequenced during a study of blood T cell repertoires in COVID-19. The CDR3 runs 15 residues. V lost 1 base and J 10 bases, leaving 19 bases between the germline ends. Per germline, CDR1 MGHRA and CDR2 YSYEKL. Libraries were prepared by immunoSEQ multiplex PCR; TCRdb keeps only in-frame clonotypes and omits some of them. The table includes roughly 62,000 clones, approximately 83% detected once. Only one count was recorded for this clone. Sequencing used peripheral blood. The chain combines TRBV4-1 with TRBJ1-1; D may be TRBD1 (5 bases). The receptor was isolated from a man aged 30 to 39 with COVID-19, enrolled during active disease. Here the CDR3 DNA reads TGCGCCAGCAGCCAAGCGGGGGGTATCAGGGAGGGAGCTTTCTTT. Protein: CASSQAGGIREGAFF.